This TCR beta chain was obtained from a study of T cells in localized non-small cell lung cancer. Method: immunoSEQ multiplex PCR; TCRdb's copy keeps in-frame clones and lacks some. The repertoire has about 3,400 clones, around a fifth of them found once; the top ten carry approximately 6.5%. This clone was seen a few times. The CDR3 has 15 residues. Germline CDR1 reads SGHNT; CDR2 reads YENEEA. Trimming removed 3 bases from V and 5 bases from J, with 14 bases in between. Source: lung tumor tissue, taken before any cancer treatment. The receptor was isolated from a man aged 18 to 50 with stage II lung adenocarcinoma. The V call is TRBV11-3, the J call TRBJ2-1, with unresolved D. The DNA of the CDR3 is TGTGCCAGCAGCTTGAGCGACGGTAGGAACAATGAGCAGTTCTTC. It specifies CASSLSDGRNNEQFF.